This TCR beta chain was profiled in a study of T cell changes during pregnancy in multiple sclerosis. The method was immunoSEQ multiplex PCR; TCRdb's version includes in-frame clones alone and lacks a portion of them. This table has about 89,000 clones, approximately 94% appearing once. V dropped 8 bases and J dropped 0 bases, with 19 bases sitting between them. The CDR3 runs to 15 residues. Germline-derived CDR1 and CDR2 are SQVTM and ANQGSEA. The sequencing here drew on peripheral blood, taken in the third trimester of pregnancy. The TCR comes from a female donor with multiple sclerosis, enrolled in a pregnancy study. The chain is built from TRBV29-1 and TRBJ1-1; a possible D gene is TRBD1 (6 bases). The CDR3 loop is CSIDHRDLMNTEAFF. In DNA, the CDR3 is TGCAGCATAGACCACAGGGACCTCATGAACACTGAAGCTTTCTTT. The variable domain in full, with the rest retrieved from reference TRBV29-1 and TRBJ1-1, is SAVISQKPSRDICQRGTSLTIQCQVDSQVTMMFWYRQQPGQSLTLIATANQGSEATYESGFVIDKFPISRPNLTFSTLTVSNMSPEDSSIYLCSIDHRDLMNTEAFFGQGTRLTVV.